One T cell receptor beta chain is described in this entry. Sequence at one end of the junction differs from germline and may be a read error. The data derive from a study of PD-L1 blockade in urothelial cancer. The CDR3 has 15 residues. Germline V gene lookup returns CDR1 MNHEY and CDR2 SMNVEV (reference sequence). Spiked synthetic TCR analogs estimated absolute template abundance per PCR. The assay was immunoSEQ multiplex PCR, and TCRdb's table has in-frame clones only and misses some. The table lists 35,000 to 50,000 clones, 81% of them singletons. The chain employs TRBV27 and TRBJ2-7; D might be TRBD2 (6 bases). The TCR originated in a man in his 70s with urothelial cancer. The specimen was PBMCs, collected around atezolizumab (anti-PD-L1) treatment. CDR3 region: CASTGGTSLSHEQYF. The CDR3 DNA is TGTGCCAGCACCGGAGGGACTTCCCTCTCCCACGAGCAGTACTTC.